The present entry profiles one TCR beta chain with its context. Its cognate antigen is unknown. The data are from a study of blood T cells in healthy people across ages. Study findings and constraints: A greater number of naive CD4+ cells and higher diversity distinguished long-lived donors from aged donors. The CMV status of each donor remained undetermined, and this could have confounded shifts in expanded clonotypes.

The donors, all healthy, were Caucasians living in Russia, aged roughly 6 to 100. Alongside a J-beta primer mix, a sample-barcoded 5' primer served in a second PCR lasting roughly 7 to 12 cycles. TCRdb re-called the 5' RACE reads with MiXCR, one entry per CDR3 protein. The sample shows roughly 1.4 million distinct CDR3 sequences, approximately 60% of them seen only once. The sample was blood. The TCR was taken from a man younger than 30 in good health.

The CDR3 sequence: CAISESKDRGLGDEQYF. The CDR3 coding sequence is TGTGCCATCAGTGAGTCGAAGGACAGGGGACTAGGGGACGAGCAGTACTTC. The J gene is TRBJ2-5, the V gene TRBV10-3, with D maybe TRBD1 (9 bases). TRBJ2-7 matches the DNA end more closely, so the J call is doubtful. This CDR3 is 17 amino acids long. CDR1 and CDR2 (germline): ENHRY, SYGVKD.